This T cell receptor beta chain was documented in a study of T-cell reconstitution after alpha-beta-depleted transplantation in children. Findings and limits, study-wide: Most T-cell counts and diversity one year after the transplant came from T cells that were newly produced.

For this clonotype: What it binds is not known.

The TCRbeta library was prepared with unique molecular identifiers. Each CDR3 protein gets one entry after TCRdb re-called the PCR reads with MiXCR. This sample has 330,000 or so distinct CDR3 sequences; approximately 7.3% occur once, and the top ten carry approximately 9.6%. V shed 5 bases and J shed 9 bases, with 20 bases lying between them. This CDR3 comprises 15 residues. Germline CDR1 and CDR2: SGHVS and FQNEAQ. The V call is TRBV7-8, the J call TRBJ1-5; D is possibly TRBD1 (5 bases). The sample consisted of peripheral blood, taken 360 days after TCRalphabeta/CD19-depleted stem cell transplant. This TCR was recovered from a female patient aged 2-9 years who had a stem cell transplant for Fanconi anemia, so the T cells may come from the graft donor. The chain's CDR3 is CASSVTRDGLLPQHF. CDR3 coding DNA: TGTGCCAGCAGCGTTACCCGGGACGGCCTTTTGCCCCAGCATTTT.